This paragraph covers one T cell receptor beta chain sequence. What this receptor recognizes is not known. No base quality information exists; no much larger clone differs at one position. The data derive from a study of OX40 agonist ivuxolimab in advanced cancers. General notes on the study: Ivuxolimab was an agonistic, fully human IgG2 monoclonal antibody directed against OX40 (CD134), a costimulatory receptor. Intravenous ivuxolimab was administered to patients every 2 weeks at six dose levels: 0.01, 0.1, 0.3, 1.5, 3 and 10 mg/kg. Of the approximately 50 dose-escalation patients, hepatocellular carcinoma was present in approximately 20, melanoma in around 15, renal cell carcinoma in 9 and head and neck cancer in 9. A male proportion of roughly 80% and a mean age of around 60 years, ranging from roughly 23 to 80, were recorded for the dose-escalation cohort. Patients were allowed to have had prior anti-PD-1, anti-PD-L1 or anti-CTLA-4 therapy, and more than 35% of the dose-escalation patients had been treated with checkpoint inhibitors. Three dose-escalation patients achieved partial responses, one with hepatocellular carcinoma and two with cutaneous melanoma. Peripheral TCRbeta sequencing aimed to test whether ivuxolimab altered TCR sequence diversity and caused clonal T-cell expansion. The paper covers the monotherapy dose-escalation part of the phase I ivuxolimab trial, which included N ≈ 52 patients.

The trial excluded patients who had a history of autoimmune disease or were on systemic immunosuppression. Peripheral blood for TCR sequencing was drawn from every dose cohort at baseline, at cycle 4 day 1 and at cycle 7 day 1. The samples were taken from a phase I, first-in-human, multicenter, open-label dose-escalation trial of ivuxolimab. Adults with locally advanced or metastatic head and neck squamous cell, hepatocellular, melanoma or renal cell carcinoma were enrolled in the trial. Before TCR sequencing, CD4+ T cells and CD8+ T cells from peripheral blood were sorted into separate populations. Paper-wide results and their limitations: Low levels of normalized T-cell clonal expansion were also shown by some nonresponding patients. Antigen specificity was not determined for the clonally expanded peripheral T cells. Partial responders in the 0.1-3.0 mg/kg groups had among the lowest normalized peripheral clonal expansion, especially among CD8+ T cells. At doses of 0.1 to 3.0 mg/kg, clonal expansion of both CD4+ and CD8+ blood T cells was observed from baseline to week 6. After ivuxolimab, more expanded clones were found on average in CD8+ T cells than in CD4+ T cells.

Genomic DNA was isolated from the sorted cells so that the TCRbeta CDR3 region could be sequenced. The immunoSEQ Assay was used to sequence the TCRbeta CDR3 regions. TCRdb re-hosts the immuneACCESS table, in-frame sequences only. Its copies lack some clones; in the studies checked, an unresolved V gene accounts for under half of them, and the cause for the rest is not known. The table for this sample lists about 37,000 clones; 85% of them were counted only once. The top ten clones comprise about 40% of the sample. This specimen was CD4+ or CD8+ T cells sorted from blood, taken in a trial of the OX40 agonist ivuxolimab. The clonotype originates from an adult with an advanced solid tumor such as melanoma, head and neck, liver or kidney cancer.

The sequence in DNA is TGCGCCAGCAGCTTCGACCGCTCTAATGAAAAACTGTTTTTT. Its protein is CASSFDRSNEKLFF. Here the chain combines TRBV5-1 and TRBJ1-4; too little of a D gene remains to name it. From the germline V gene, CDR1 is SGHRS and CDR2 is YFSETQ. Measured from the cysteine to the phenylalanine, the CDR3 is 14 residues long. Just CDR3 DNA is preserved here, 42 bases in frame from base 1. Trimming at the junction amounts to 2 bases on V and 3 bases on J, and the germline ends lie 8 bases apart. With the portions outside the CDR3 filled from the reference TRBV5-1 and TRBJ1-4 genes, the complete variable region becomes KAGVTQTPRYLIKTRGQQVTLSCSPISGHRSVSWYQQTPGQGLQFLFEYFSETQRNKGNFPGRFSGRQFSNSRSEMNVSTLELGDSALYLCASSFDRSNEKLFFGSGTQLSVL.